The source of this T cell receptor (beta chain) is a study of human T cells and chemical hapten exposure. Whole-study findings and limits: The number of TCRs over 1 in 1000 frequency stayed unchanged after DPC. The immune response of these alopecia patients might not match healthy individuals'. While controls formed fewer of them, expanded TCRs formed significantly more large CDR3 similarity clusters.

Library construction involved attaching unique molecular identifiers to individual cDNA molecules, which allowed quantitative, reproducible TCR counting. TCRdb called the RACE reads again in MiXCR, with one record for every CDR3 protein. The sample lists about 380,000 distinct CDR3 sequences, 5.1% occurring once. Germline V gene sequence: CDR1 MGHRA, CDR2 YSYEKL. The CDR3 spans 14 residues. V was trimmed by 1 base and J by 8 bases, leaving 14 bases between them. The sample's time point: pre-sensitization, week 0. The treatment denotes: therapeutic diphenylcyclopropenone sensitization with weekly scalp DPC. In regard to this clonotype: Its antigen is unknown.

Source: whole blood, taken in connection with sensitization to the hapten diphenylcyclopropenone (DPC). This receptor was taken from a woman aged 50 to 65 with alopecia areata. Some clones in this sample may be carry-over from other donors' samples. The V call is TRBV4-1, the J call TRBJ1-1; the D is unclear. CDR3 DNA sequence: TGCGCCAGCAGCCAAGTATCGCCGGTCAGGGAAGCTTTCTTT. Translation gives CASSQVSPVREAFF.